These T cell receptor beta chains were read from a single sample in a study of shared clonotypes between healthy human individuals. Here immunoSEQ multiplex PCR was the method, and the copy in TCRdb shows in-frame clones only, minus some. This sample yields roughly 1,500,000 clones, of which approximately 98.5% are seen a single time; over 0.3% belongs to the top ten. Sequencing was done on a sample of naive CD4+ T cells sorted from blood. These receptor sequences come from a man younger than 40 in good health. Both conserved end residues are part of each CDR3. A D gene is named only where the DNA matches it firmly. Not all rows give a size; the values are once, few, many and, for expanded clones, a class.

d_gene	v_gene	abundance	j_gene	len	CDR3aa	CDR3nt
NA	TRBV6-5	NA	TRBJ2-1	14	CASSYSGLHNEQFF	TGTGCCAGCAGTTACTCAGGACTCCACAATGAGCAGTTCTTC
NA	TRBV11-2	NA	TRBJ2-7	12	CASSLVGYSQYF	TGTGCCAGCAGCTTAGTGGGTTACAGCCAGTACTTC
TRBD1	TRBV6-4	NA	TRBJ2-3	14	CATRGQGAADTQYF	TGTGCCACCAGAGGACAGGGTGCGGCAGATACGCAGTATTTT
TRBD2	TRBV9	NA	TRBJ2-3	15	CASSVAPLAGDTQYF	TGTGCCAGCAGCGTAGCCCCCCTAGCGGGAGATACGCAGTATTTT
NA	TRBV6-5	NA	TRBJ1-2	13	CASSRPDRRGYTF	TGTGCCAGCAGTCGTCCAGACAGGAGGGGCTACACCTTC
NA	TRBV2	NA	TRBJ2-7	16	CASSEAGGQFMVKQYF	TGTGCCAGCAGTGAAGCGGGAGGACAGTTCATGGTCAAGCAGTACTTC
NA	TRBV6-5	NA	TRBJ2-1	14	CASSYSLVQNEQFF	TGTGCCAGCAGTTACTCGTTAGTCCAAAATGAGCAGTTCTTC
TRBD1	TRBV28	NA	TRBJ1-2	15	CASSLPSGTGVGYTF	TGTGCCAGCAGTTTACCCTCCGGGACAGGGGTCGGCTACACCTTC
NA	TRBV7-8	NA	TRBJ2-5	19	CASSLVGRASYSYQETQYF	TGTGCCAGCAGCTTAGTAGGCAGGGCTTCTTACTCGTACCAAGAGACCCAGTACTTC
NA	TRBV5-1	NA	TRBJ1-3	16	CASSLDGGRSGNTIYF	TGCGCCAGCAGCTTGGACGGCGGCCGCTCTGGAAACACCATATATTTT
NA	TRBV27	NA	TRBJ2-3	14	CASRNSGGTDTQYF	TGTGCCAGCAGAAATAGCGGAGGCACAGATACGCAGTATTTT
NA	TRBV18	NA	TRBJ2-5	13	CASSPQKVETQYF	TGTGCCAGCTCACCACAAAAGGTAGAGACCCAGTACTTC
TRBD2	TRBV13	few	TRBJ2-3	15	CASSLRGGSADTQYF	TGTGCCAGCAGCTTACGGGGCGGGAGCGCCGATACGCAGTATTTT
NA	TRBV6-6	NA	TRBJ1-5	15	CASSLRLGGNQPQHF	TGTGCCAGCAGTCTACGTTTAGGAGGGAATCAGCCCCAGCATTTT
NA	TRBV2	NA	TRBJ1-3	14	CASTLRWSGNTIYF	TGTGCCAGCACCCTACGATGGTCCGGAAACACCATATATTTT
NA	TRBV6-1	NA	TRBJ2-7	14	CASSAGISKWEQYF	TGTGCCAGCAGTGCGGGGATTTCGAAGTGGGAGCAGTACTTC
NA	TRBV11-3	NA	TRBJ2-1	14	CASSLSGGYNEQFF	TGTGCCAGCAGCTTATCTGGCGGGTACAATGAGCAGTTCTTC
TRBD2	TRBV7-6	NA	TRBJ2-1	18	CASSQGLAGGPVGNEQFF	TGTGCCAGCAGCCAAGGACTAGCGGGAGGGCCGGTGGGCAATGAGCAGTTCTTC
NA	TRBV7-9	NA	TRBJ2-3	17	CASSPRTGTVSTDTQYF	TGTGCCAGCAGCCCCCGAACCGGGACGGTGAGCACAGATACGCAGTATTTT
NA	TRBV11-2	NA	TRBJ1-2	18	CASSLGGQRLIQYYGYTF	TGTGCCAGCAGCTTAGGAGGACAGAGGCTAATTCAATACTATGGCTACACCTTC
NA	TRBV5-4	NA	TRBJ2-1	17	CASSRPGGNLGYNEQFF	TGTGCCAGCAGCCGACCCGGCGGGAACTTGGGGTACAATGAGCAGTTCTTC
TRBD1	TRBV6-5	NA	TRBJ2-7	15	CASSSPGTATYEQYF	TGTGCCAGCAGTTCGCCGGGGACAGCGACCTACGAGCAGTACTTC
NA	TRBV7-2	NA	TRBJ2-3	13	CASSLAYPDTQYF	TGTGCCAGCAGCTTAGCCTATCCAGATACGCAGTATTTT
TRBD1	TRBV5-1	NA	TRBJ1-5	15	CASSLSGTGNQPQHF	TGCGCCAGCAGCTTGAGCGGGACAGGCAATCAGCCCCAGCATTTT
NA	TRBV20-1	NA	TRBJ2-1	11	CSGSSYNEQFF	TGCAGTGGTTCCTCCTACAATGAGCAGTTCTTC
NA	TRBV5-8	NA	TRBJ2-7	14	CASSSWGIDYEQYF	TGTGCCAGCAGCTCTTGGGGCATTGACTACGAGCAGTACTTC
NA	TRBV27	NA	TRBJ2-7	16	CASSLSGGLPLSEQYF	TGTGCCAGCAGTTTATCGGGCGGACTACCCTTAAGTGAGCAGTACTTC
TRBD2	TRBV5-1	once	TRBJ2-7	16	CASQRGIQGFSYEQYF	TGCGCCAGCCAGCGGGGGATACAGGGCTTTTCCTACGAGCAGTACTTC
TRBD2	TRBV10-3	NA	TRBJ2-1	14	CATATSGSYNEQFF	TGTGCCACCGCGACTAGCGGGTCTTACAATGAGCAGTTCTTC
NA	TRBV5-1	NA	TRBJ2-1	16	CASSLRPGGSYNEQFF	TGCGCCAGCAGCCTAAGACCCGGGGGCTCCTACAATGAGCAGTTCTTC
TRBD2	TRBV9	once	TRBJ2-3	15	CASSAIAGASDTQYF	TGTGCCAGCAGCGCGATAGCGGGAGCGTCAGATACGCAGTATTTT
TRBD1	TRBV7-9	NA	TRBJ1-1	15	CASSADDRDGTEAFF	TGTGCCAGCAGCGCCGACGACAGGGATGGGACTGAAGCTTTCTTT
TRBD1	TRBV2	NA	TRBJ2-3	15	CASTSGTGGAGTQYF	TGTGCCAGCACCTCCGGGACAGGGGGCGCCGGTACGCAGTATTTT
NA	TRBV29-1	NA	TRBJ2-1	14	CSVVGSLGYNEQFF	TGCAGCGTTGTAGGCAGCCTAGGATACAATGAGCAGTTCTTC
NA	TRBV29-1	once	TRBJ2-5	12	CSVGGGRETQYF	TGCAGCGTTGGAGGGGGTCGGGAGACCCAGTACTTC
TRBD1	TRBV5-1	once	TRBJ2-7	16	CASSLASDRLQDKQYF	TGCGCCAGCAGCTTGGCCTCGGACAGGCTTCAAGACAAGCAGTACTTC
TRBD2	TRBV7-8	NA	TRBJ2-1	17	CASSYLTSGLRANEQFF	TGTGCCAGCAGCTACTTGACTAGCGGACTGAGAGCCAATGAGCAGTTCTTC
TRBD1	TRBV5-1	NA	TRBJ2-1	15	CASSLTGTGDGLQFF	TGCGCCAGCAGCTTAACCGGGACAGGGGACGGGCTGCAGTTCTTC
NA	TRBV13	NA	TRBJ1-5	19	CASSSRAAPRDPGNQPQHF	TGTGCCAGCAGCTCACGAGCTGCCCCACGGGACCCGGGCAATCAGCCCCAGCATTTT